This TCR beta chain was found in a study of blood T cell repertoires in COVID-19. Whole-study context: Sources were T cells, B-cell-depleted T cells, or PBMCs; the material itself was cDNA or gDNA.

The authors' processing: Amplification from reference gene primers served as the basis for estimated nucleated cell counts. Measured with immunoSEQ multiplex PCR; TCRdb has only the in-frame clones, and not every one. The V and J calls and clone size are taken from that table; D and trimming were inferred from the DNA. The repertoire holds about 220,000 clones, with 82% as singletons. Trimming removed 1 base from V and 2 bases from J; junction bases left unmatched: 1. This CDR3 has 15 residues. Looked up from germline, CDR1 is SGHAT and CDR2 is FQNNGV. Participant ages covered about 18 to 95 years across some 25 US areas. Participants' own reports of clinical history determined their cohort assignment.

The sequence was collected from a woman aged 60 to 75 who had recovered from COVID-19. J is TRBJ2-3 and V is TRBV11-2; 9 bases are shared with TRBD2. The sample consisted of PBMCs or T cells enriched from blood (not recorded which). The CDR3 nucleotides are TGTGCCAGCAGCTTAGCTAGCGGGACCACAGATACGCAGTATTTT. Translated: CASSLASGTTDTQYF.